One and the same sample provided the 28 T cell receptor beta chains below, sequenced in a study of blood T cell repertoires in COVID-19. The method was immunoSEQ multiplex PCR; TCRdb's version includes in-frame clones alone and lacks a portion of them. The table shows about 74,000 clones, with roughly 80% occurring only once. Sequencing was done on a sample of peripheral blood. The source is a human donor in a cohort sampled during active COVID-19.

This clone was picked up one time. The CDR3 nucleotides are TGTGCCAGCTCACCGGGACTAGGTTATACAGATACGCAGTATTTT. It specifies CASSPGLGYTDTQYF. This chain links TRBV18 with TRBJ2-3; TRBD2 matches at 8 bases. Germline CDR1 and CDR2: KGHSH and LQKENI. CDR3 length equals 15 residues. V gave up 3 bases and J gave up 3 bases; unmatched junction bases: 5. Supplemented by reference TRBV18 and TRBJ2-3, the full variable domain reads NAGVMQNPRHLVRRRGQEARLRCSPMKGHSHVYWYRQLPEEGLKFMVYLQKENIIDESGMPKERFSAEFPKEGPSILRIQQVVRGDSAAYFCASSPGLGYTDTQYFGPGTRLTVL.

This clone appeared a few times. J is TRBJ2-5 and V is TRBV5-6; no definite D call. Per germline, CDR1 SGHDT and CDR2 YYEEEE. The length of the CDR3 is 14 residues. V lost 6 bases and J lost 1, with 13 bases in between. The CDR3 DNA sequence: TGTGCCAGCACCCTCGGCAGGCTCCAAGAGACCCAGTACTTC. It codes for CASTLGRLQETQYF.

The rearrangement links TRBV27 to TRBJ1-6, with D possibly matching TRBD1 (5 bases). V lost 9 bases, J lost 13 bases, and 25 bases lay in between. CDR1 is MNHEY and CDR2 is SMNVEV in the germline V gene (reference sequence). CDR3 size: 15 residues. CDR3 coding DNA: TGTGCCAGTAATGACCGACGGAGGGGTAGTTGGCCCCTCCACTTT. Translated, it gives CASNDRRRGSWPLHF.

This sequence joins TRBV6-2 or TRBV6-3 and TRBJ2-7, with 8 bases aligning to TRBD2. The J segment lost 3 bases and the V segment lost 2 bases, leaving 6 bases of the junction unmatched. This CDR3 spans 15 amino acids. Germline CDR1 MNHEY, CDR2 SVGEGT. The CDR3 region is CASSYGGGGFYEQYF. CDR3 nucleotides: TGTGCCAGCAGTTACGGTGGCGGGGGGTTCTACGAGCAGTACTTC.

The chain links TRBV5-1 to TRBJ2-5, with TRBD1 matching over 7 bases. The CDR3 runs to 14 residues. Germline values: CDR1 SGHRS, CDR2 YFSETQ. V trimming: 4 bases; J trimming: 1 base; junction bases outside the gene matches: 4. Written as DNA, the CDR3 is TGCGCCAGCAGCGCGACAGGGATCCAAGAGACCCAGTACTTC. Translation gives CASSATGIQETQYF.

V gene TRBV11-3 combines with J gene TRBJ2-1; possibly TRBD1 for D (8 bases). V was cut by 10 bases and J by 10 bases, with 29 bases left in between. The CDR3 spans 16 residues. Germline lookup yields CDR1 SGHNT and CDR2 YENEEA. CDR3 amino acids: CATSGGATGGSGEQFF. In nucleotides, the CDR3 is TGTGCCACCTCAGGGGGCGCGACGGGAGGTAGCGGGGAGCAGTTCTTC.

Here the CDR3 reads CASSHMGQGHDEQYF. The CDR3 bases are TGTGCCAGCAGCCACATGGGACAGGGTCACGACGAGCAGTACTTC. The chain has TRBV4-2 and TRBJ2-7; 9 nucleotides match TRBD1. Germline V CDR1 and CDR2: LGHNA, YNFKEQ. CDR3 length: 15 residues. J gave up 5 bases and V 3 bases, and 8 bases lay outside the gene matches.

The chain uses TRBV27 and TRBJ2-3, with 7 bases lining up with TRBD1. Germline values: CDR1 MNHEY, CDR2 SMNVEV (reference sequence). Trimming took 5 bases from V and 3 from J; bases not matched to a gene: 11. The length of the CDR3 is 16 residues. CDR3 protein: CASSAEGGGWTDTQYF. The CDR3 DNA is TGTGCCAGCAGTGCCGAAGGGGGCGGGTGGACAGATACGCAGTATTTT.

This clone was detected only once. The genes are TRBV27 and TRBJ1-2; weak D call: TRBD1 (6 bases). This CDR3 region has 13 residues. V was shortened by 4 bases and J by 8 bases, with 14 bases between the two germline ends. Per germline, CDR1 MNHEY and CDR2 SMNVEV (reference sequence). The CDR3 reads CASSSGVDDGYTF. In nucleotides, the CDR3 is TGTGCCAGCAGTTCAGGGGTGGATGACGGCTACACCTTC.

This clone was recorded only once. The rearrangement uses TRBV2 and TRBJ1-2; TRBD1 agrees at 8 bases. The CDR3 is 15 residues long. V lost 7 bases and J lost 5; bases outside the gene matches: 12. The V gene's germline CDR1 is SNHLY and CDR2 FYNNEI. The CDR3, as DNA: TGTGCCAGCACCCTTACTTCCACAGGGGGATATGGCTACACCTTC. It specifies CASTLTSTGGYGYTF.

The gene calls are TRBV9 and TRBJ1-5; tentatively, D is TRBD1 (6 bases). The ends were cut back, 4 bases at V and 3 bases at J, with 14 bases in the middle. CDR1 and CDR2 from the germline V gene are SGDLS and YYNGEE. This CDR3 has 15 amino acids. CDR3 sequence reads: CASSPSGQYNQPQHF. DNA of the CDR3: TGTGCCAGCAGCCCCTCAGGACAGTACAATCAGCCCCAGCATTTT.

V is TRBV7-9 and J is TRBJ2-1, with TRBD2 identical over 10 bases. Germline lookup yields CDR1 SEHNR and CDR2 FQNEAQ (reference sequence). Trimming took 1 base from V and 5 from J; bases not matched to a gene: 5. The CDR3 loop spans 16 amino acids. The CDR3 spells CASSLGSGGANNEQFF. The CDR3 DNA is TGTGCCAGCAGCTTAGGCAGCGGGGGGGCCAACAATGAGCAGTTCTTC.

V and J are TRBV7-2 and TRBJ2-5; a possible D gene is TRBD2 (6 bases). Trimming cost V 5 bases and J 5 bases, with 15 bases left between them. Per germline, CDR1 SGHTA and CDR2 FQGNSA. The CDR3 has 14 amino acids. The CDR3 spells CASSVGWGDETQYF. DNA for the CDR3: TGTGCCAGCAGCGTCGGCTGGGGGGACGAGACCCAGTACTTC. The whole variable domain, remainder taken from reference TRBV7-2 and TRBJ2-5, is GAGVSQSPSNKVTEKGKDVELRCDPISGHTALYWYRQSLGQGLEFLIYFQGNSAPDKSGLPSDRFSAERTGGSVSTLTIQRTQQEDSAVYLCASSVGWGDETQYFGPGTRLLVL.

The gene calls are TRBV28 and TRBJ2-5; D perhaps matches TRBD2 (6 bases). The germline CDR1 and CDR2 sequences are MDHEN and SYDVKM. This CDR3 region has 15 residues. V was clipped by 3 bases and J by 1 base, with 12 bases between them. CDR3 amino acids: CASSLGGHSQETQYF. Here the CDR3 DNA reads TGTGCCAGCAGTTTGGGAGGACACTCCCAAGAGACCCAGTACTTC.

V gene TRBV7-9 combines with J gene TRBJ1-1; D is possibly TRBD1 (6 bases). Germline CDR1 is SEHNR and CDR2 is FQNEAQ (reference sequence). The V end lost 4 bases, the J end lost 4 bases, and 16 bases lay between the germline ends. CDR3 length equals 15 residues. CDR3 DNA sequence: TGTGCCAGCAGCTGGGGGGGGGCGGGGAGCACTGAAGCTTTCTTT. Protein sequence: CASSWGGAGSTEAFF.

This clone showed up just once. The chain uses TRBV30 and TRBJ1-2; perhaps TRBD1 as D (5 bases). The V end lost 0 bases, the J end lost 4 bases, and 15 bases lay between the germline ends. Germline V gives CDR1 GTSNPN, CDR2 SVGIG (reference sequence). The CDR3 length is 15 residues. The CDR3 region is CAWSVRGSGGYGYTF. Written as DNA, the CDR3 is TGTGCCTGGAGTGTACGGGGTTCGGGGGGCTATGGCTACACCTTC.

This chain connects TRBV7-3 to TRBJ2-3; D is perhaps TRBD2 (6 bases). The V and J ends lost 2 bases and 7 bases respectively, with 7 bases between them. The CDR3 has 12 amino acids. In germline, CDR1 is SGHTA, CDR2 FQGTGA. This CDR3 is CASSLGGNTQYF. CDR3 bases: TGTGCCAGCAGCTTAGGGGGGAATACGCAGTATTTT. Full variable domain (remainder filled in from reference TRBV7-3 and TRBJ2-3): GAGVSQTPSNKVTEKGKYVELRCDPISGHTALYWYRQSLGQGPEFLIYFQGTGAADDSGLPNDRFFAVRPEGSVSTLKIQRTERGDSAVYLCASSLGGNTQYFGPGTRLTVL.

This chain connects TRBV6-5 to TRBJ1-1; D is unclear. The CDR3 length is 11 residues. Trimming took 8 bases from V and 1 from J, leaving 5 bases between them. CDR1 is MNHEY, CDR2 SVGAGI, per germline. CDR3 sequence: CASYRNTEAFF. The CDR3 region has the DNA TGTGCCAGCTACAGGAACACTGAAGCTTTCTTT.

This CDR3 is CASSRTGADGYTF. Written as DNA, the CDR3 is TGTGCCAGTAGTCGGACAGGGGCGGATGGCTACACCTTC. The chain recombines TRBV19 with TRBJ1-2, with 9 bases matching TRBD1. This CDR3 spans 13 amino acids. Per germline, CDR1 LNHDA and CDR2 SQIVND (reference sequence). V gave up 5 bases and J gave up 6 bases; unmatched junction bases: 4.

This chain joins TRBV19 and TRBJ2-3; 7 bases line up with TRBD2. This CDR3 has 15 amino acids. With 6 bases clipped from V and 2 bases from J, the junction kept 8 bases outside the gene matches. The germline gives CDR1 LNHDA, CDR2 SQIVND (reference sequence). CDR3 protein: CASRRDYRFTDTQYF. The CDR3 coding sequence is TGTGCCAGTAGGAGGGACTACCGCTTCACAGATACGCAGTATTTT.

The chain uses TRBV4-2 and TRBJ2-7; the match to TRBD2 covers 10 bases. This CDR3 is built from 17 residues. V shed 0 bases and J 2 bases; nucleotides not matched to a gene: 7. Germline lookup yields CDR1 LGHNA and CDR2 YNFKEQ. CDR3 in amino acids: CASSQEIASGGTYEQYF. CDR3 bases: TGTGCCAGCAGCCAAGAAATAGCTAGCGGGGGAACCTACGAGCAGTACTTC.

In this sample, this clone turned up once. The V and J genes are TRBV28 and TRBJ1-5; a possible D gene is TRBD1 (6 bases). Deletions cut 5 bases from V and 2 bases from J, with 10 bases between. The CDR3 runs to 14 residues. The germline CDR1 and CDR2 sequences are MDHEN and SYDVKM. DNA of the CDR3: TGTGCCAGCAGTGCCAGGGGACGCAATCAGCCCCAGCATTTT. This encodes CASSARGRNQPQHF.

J is TRBJ2-7 and V is TRBV7-9; D not certain. The CDR3 extends over 13 amino acids. CDR1 is SEHNR and CDR2 is FQNEAQ in the germline V gene (reference sequence). The ends were cut back, 0 bases at V and 2 bases at J, with 5 bases in the middle. In DNA, the CDR3 is TGTGCCAGCAGCTTAGCTATTACCTACGAGCAGTACTTC. The encoded protein is CASSLAITYEQYF.

The genes are TRBV6-2 or TRBV6-3 and TRBJ2-7; 11 nucleotides align to TRBD2. This CDR3 is built from 15 residues. The junction had 5 bases not matched to a gene; V was cut back by 5 bases and J by 2 bases. Germline lookup yields CDR1 MNHEY and CDR2 SVGEGT. The CDR3 nucleotides read TGTGCCAGCAGTGGGATGACTAGCGGGGCCTACGAGCAGTACGTC. Translating it yields CASSGMTSGAYEQYV.

This clone has just a few counts. The V call is TRBV19, the J call TRBJ2-2; D possibly corresponds to TRBD1 (5 bases). This CDR3 region has 15 residues. Germline assignment: CDR1 LNHDA and CDR2 SQIVND (reference sequence). The V gene lost 5 bases and the J gene lost 4 bases, with 14 bases spanning the gap. CDR3: CASSPRRVGTGELFF. As DNA, the CDR3 is TGTGCCAGTAGTCCCCGCAGGGTTGGCACCGGGGAGCTGTTTTTT.

V and J are TRBV5-1 and TRBJ2-2; no definite D call. CDR1 and CDR2 (germline): SGHRS, YFSETQ. Trimming stripped 4 bases from V and 6 bases from J, with 19 bases between. The CDR3 has 16 residues. CDR3 DNA sequence: TGCGCCAGCAGCCCCACCCTGGGCCGTCGGTCCGGGGAGCTGTTTTTT. It codes for CASSPTLGRRSGELFF. The full variable domain, its missing parts supplied by reference TRBV5-1 and TRBJ2-2, is KAGVTQTPRYLIKTRGQQVTLSCSPISGHRSVSWYQQTPGQGLQFLFEYFSETQRNKGNFPGRFSGRQFSNSRSEMNVSTLELGDSALYLCASSPTLGRRSGELFFGEGSRLTVL.

This clone was counted a few times. Other DNA sequences within the sample encode an identical CDR3. The V call is TRBV6-2 or TRBV6-3, the J call TRBJ2-2, with TRBD1 as a possible D gene (6 bases). Germline V CDR1 and CDR2: MNHEY, SVGEGT. This CDR3 is 14 amino acids long. Trimming left V 4 bases short and J 1 base short, with 7 bases between. The CDR3 protein is CASSLTGNTGELFF. CDR3 coding DNA: TGTGCCAGCAGTTTGACAGGGAACACCGGGGAGCTGTTTTTT.

This sequence joins TRBV5-4 and TRBJ1-2, with TRBD1 identical over 11 bases. The germline CDR1 and CDR2 sequences are SGHNT and YYREEE (reference sequence). CDR3 length: 15 residues. The V segment lost 4 bases and the J segment 0 bases; nucleotides outside the gene matches: 2. CDR3 residues: CASSQGQGANYGYTF. CDR3 in DNA: TGTGCCAGCAGCCAGGGACAGGGGGCTAACTATGGCTACACCTTC. The full variable domain, with the rest looked up from reference TRBV5-4 and TRBJ1-2, is ETGVTQSPTHLIKTRGQQVTLRCSSQSGHNTVSWYQQALGQGPQFIFQYYREEENGRGNFPPRFSGLQFPNYSSELNVNALELDDSALYLCASSQGQGANYGYTFGSGTRLTVV.